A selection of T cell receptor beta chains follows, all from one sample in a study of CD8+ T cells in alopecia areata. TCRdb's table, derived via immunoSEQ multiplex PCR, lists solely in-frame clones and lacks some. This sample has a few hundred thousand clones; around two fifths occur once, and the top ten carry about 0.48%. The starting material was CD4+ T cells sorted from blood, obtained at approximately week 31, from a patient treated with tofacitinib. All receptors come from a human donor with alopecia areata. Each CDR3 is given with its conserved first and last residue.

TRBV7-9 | CASSLNMAGSYNEQFF
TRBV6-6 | CASRGTGSEAFF
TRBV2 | CASSVGRNIQYF
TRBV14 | CASSQWGISTDTQYF
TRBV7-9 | CASSPATTGELFF
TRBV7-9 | CASRGPLTVKSSYEQYF
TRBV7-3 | CASSLLGGNEQYF
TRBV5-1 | CASSRGRDRLSDQETQYF
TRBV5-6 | CASSSTGANVLTF
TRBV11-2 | CASSSGQGFSGWFF
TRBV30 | CAWSVLQSNQPQHF
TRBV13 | CASSYRTSGAGVSYNEQFF
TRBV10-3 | CAISKTGVNSPLHF
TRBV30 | CAWSSYSNQPQHF
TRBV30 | CASWGLESVQYF
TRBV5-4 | CASSRTSRTYEQYF
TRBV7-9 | CASSVQGAAGNEQFF
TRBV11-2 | CASSLGAGGFNEQFF
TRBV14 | CASSPPGLNTEAFF
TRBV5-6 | CASSLRLAGDNEQFF